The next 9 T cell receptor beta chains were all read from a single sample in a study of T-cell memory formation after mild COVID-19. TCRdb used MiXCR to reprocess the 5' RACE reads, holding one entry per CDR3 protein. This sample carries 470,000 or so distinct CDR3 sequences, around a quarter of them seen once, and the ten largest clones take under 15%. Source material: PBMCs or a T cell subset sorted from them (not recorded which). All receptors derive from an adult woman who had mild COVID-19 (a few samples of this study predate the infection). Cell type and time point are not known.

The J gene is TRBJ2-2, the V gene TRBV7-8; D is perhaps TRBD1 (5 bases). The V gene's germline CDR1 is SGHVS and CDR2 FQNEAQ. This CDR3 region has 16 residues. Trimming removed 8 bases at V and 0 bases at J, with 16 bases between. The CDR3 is CASRRVPPANTGELFF. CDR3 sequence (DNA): TGTGCCAGCCGCAGGGTCCCCCCCGCGAACACCGGGGAGCTGTTTTTT.

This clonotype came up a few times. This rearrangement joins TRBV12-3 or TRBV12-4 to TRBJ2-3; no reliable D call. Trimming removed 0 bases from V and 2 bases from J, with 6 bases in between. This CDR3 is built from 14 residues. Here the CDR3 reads CASSLARYTDTQYF. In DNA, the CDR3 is TGTGCCAGCAGTTTAGCCCGATACACAGATACGCAGTATTTT.

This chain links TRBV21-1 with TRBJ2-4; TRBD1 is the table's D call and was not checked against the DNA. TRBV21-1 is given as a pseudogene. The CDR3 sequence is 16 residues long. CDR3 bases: TGTGCCAGCAGCACGGTCGACAGGGGAGCCAAAAACATTCAGTACTTC. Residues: CASSTVDRGAKNIQYF.

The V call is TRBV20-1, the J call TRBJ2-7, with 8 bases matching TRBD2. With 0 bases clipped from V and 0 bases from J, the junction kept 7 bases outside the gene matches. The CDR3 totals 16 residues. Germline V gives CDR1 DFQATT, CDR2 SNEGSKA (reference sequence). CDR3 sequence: CSARDRLAGHSYEQYF. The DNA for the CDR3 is TGCAGTGCTAGAGATAGGCTAGCGGGCCACTCCTACGAGCAGTACTTC.

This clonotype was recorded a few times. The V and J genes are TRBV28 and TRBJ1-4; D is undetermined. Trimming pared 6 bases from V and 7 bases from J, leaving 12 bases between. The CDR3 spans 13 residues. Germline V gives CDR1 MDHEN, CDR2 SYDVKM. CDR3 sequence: CASSRTTGEKLFF. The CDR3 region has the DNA TGTGCCAGCAGCCGAACGACCGGTGAAAAACTGTTTTTT. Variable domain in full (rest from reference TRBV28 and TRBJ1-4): DVKVTQSSRYLVKRTGEKVFLECVQDMDHENMFWYRQDPGLGLRLIYFSYDVKMKEKGDIPEGYSVSREKKERFSLILESASTNQTSMYLCASSRTTGEKLFFGSGTQLSVL.

Written as DNA, the CDR3 is TGTGCCAGCAGCCTGACTAGCGGGGGGGCCTACAATGAGCAGTTCTTC. Translating gives CASSLTSGGAYNEQFF. The chain employs TRBV3-1 and TRBJ2-1, with 14 bases identical to TRBD2. V shed 4 bases, J shed 2 bases, and the junction held 1 base outside the gene matches. Germline V CDR1 and CDR2: LGHDT, YNNKEL (reference sequence). The CDR3 extends over 16 amino acids.

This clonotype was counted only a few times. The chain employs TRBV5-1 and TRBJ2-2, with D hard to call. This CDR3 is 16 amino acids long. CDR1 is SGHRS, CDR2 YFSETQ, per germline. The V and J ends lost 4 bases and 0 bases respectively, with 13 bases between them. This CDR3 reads CASSALQVANTGELFF. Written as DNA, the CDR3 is TGCGCCAGCAGCGCACTCCAGGTCGCGAACACCGGGGAGCTGTTTTTT.

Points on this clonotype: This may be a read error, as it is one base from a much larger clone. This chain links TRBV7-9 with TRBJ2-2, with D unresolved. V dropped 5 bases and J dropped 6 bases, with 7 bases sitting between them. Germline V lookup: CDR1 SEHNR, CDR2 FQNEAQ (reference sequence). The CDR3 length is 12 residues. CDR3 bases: TGTGCCAGCAGCACCTACTCCGGGGAGCTGTTTTTT. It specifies CASSTYSGELFF.

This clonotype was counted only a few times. The CDR3 region is CATSDGGLRSYGYTF. Written as DNA, the CDR3 is TGTGCCACCAGTGATGGGGGACTCCGGTCCTATGGCTACACCTTC. The chain carries TRBV24-1 and TRBJ1-2, with TRBD1 as a possible D gene (5 bases). Between the trimmed V and J ends, which lost 3 bases and 4 bases, there was a span of 14 bases. The CDR3 spans 15 residues. Germline CDR1 is KGHDR and CDR2 is SFDVKD.